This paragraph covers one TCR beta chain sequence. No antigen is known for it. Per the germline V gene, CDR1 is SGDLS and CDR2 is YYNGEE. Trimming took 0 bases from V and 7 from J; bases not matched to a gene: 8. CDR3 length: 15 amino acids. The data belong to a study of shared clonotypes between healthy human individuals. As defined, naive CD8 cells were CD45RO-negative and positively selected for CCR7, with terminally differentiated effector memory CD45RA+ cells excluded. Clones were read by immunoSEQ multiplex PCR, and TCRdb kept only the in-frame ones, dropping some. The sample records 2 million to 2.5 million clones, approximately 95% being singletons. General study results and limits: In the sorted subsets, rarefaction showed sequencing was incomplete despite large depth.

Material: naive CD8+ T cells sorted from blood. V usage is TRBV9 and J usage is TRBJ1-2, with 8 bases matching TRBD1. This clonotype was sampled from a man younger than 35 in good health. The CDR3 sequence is CASSVGDRTLSGYTF. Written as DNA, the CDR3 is TGTGCCAGCAGCGTAGGGGACAGGACTCTTAGTGGCTACACCTTC.